The sequence of this T cell receptor (beta chain) was determined in a study of blood T cell repertoires in COVID-19. For the study at large: Donors in the United States, Italy and Spain gave samples during acute or convalescent COVID-19. PBMCs, B-cell-depleted T cells, or T cells were the source of the cDNA or gDNA that made up the material.

Trimming at V came to 5 bases and at J to 9 bases, leaving 7 bases not matched to a gene. CDR3 length equals 15 residues. Germline assignment: CDR1 LGHNA and CDR2 YNFKEQ. As processed by the authors: From reference gene primer amplification, estimates of nucleated cell counts were derived. TCRdb's table, derived via immunoSEQ multiplex PCR, lists solely in-frame clones and lacks some. The DNA was the basis for D and trimming; V, J and clone size are from that table. Of some 55,000 clones detected, approximately 90% appear once; the ten largest clones hold 2.5% to 3.5%. The chain links TRBV4-2 to TRBJ2-1, with TRBD2 matching over 13 bases. Material: peripheral blood. The TCR originated in a human donor in a cohort sampled during active COVID-19. The CDR3 loop reads CASSSRTSGSSEQFF. CDR3 bases: TGTGCCAGCAGCTCTCGGACTAGCGGGAGCTCTGAGCAGTTCTTC.